The 11 T cell receptor beta chains given below trace back to one sample, sequenced in a study of blood T cell repertoires in COVID-19. Profiled with immunoSEQ multiplex PCR; TCRdb holds only in-frame clones, not every one. The sample shows roughly 160,000 clones, approximately 86% of them seen only once. Sequences were obtained from peripheral blood. These receptors all come from a man between 60 and 75 years old with acute or convalescent COVID-19.

The chain links TRBV9 to TRBJ1-1, with TRBD1 matching 9 bases. The CDR3 length is 13 residues. The J segment lost 6 bases and the V segment lost 3 bases, leaving 3 bases of the junction unmatched. Germline V gene sequence: CDR1 SGDLS, CDR2 YYNGEE. CDR3 in DNA: TGTGCCAGCAGCGCAGGGACAGGGCCTGAAGCTTTCTTT. It specifies CASSAGTGPEAFF. The full variable domain, its missing parts supplied by reference TRBV9 and TRBJ1-1, is DSGVTQTPKHLITATGQRVTLRCSPRSGDLSVYWYQQSLDQGLQFLIQYYNGEERAKGNILERFSAQQFPDLHSELNLSSLELGDSALYFCASSAGTGPEAFFGQGTRLTVV.

V gene TRBV2 combines with J gene TRBJ2-1; D uncertain. This CDR3 is built from 15 residues. The ends were cut back, 3 bases at V and 0 bases at J, with 9 bases in the middle. The germline V gene encodes CDR1 SNHLY and CDR2 FYNNEI. The CDR3 loop is CASSDNWSSYNEQFF. Written as DNA, the CDR3 is TGTGCCAGCAGTGATAACTGGAGCTCCTACAATGAGCAGTTCTTC. Full variable domain (remainder filled in from reference TRBV2 and TRBJ2-1): EPEVTQTPSHQVTQMGQEVILRCVPISNHLYFYWYRQILGQKVEFLVSFYNNEISEKSEIFDDQFSVERPDGSNFTLKIRSTKLEDSAMYFCASSDNWSSYNEQFFGPGTRLTVL.

The rearrangement joins TRBV5-1 to TRBJ2-1; D possibly corresponds to TRBD2 (6 bases). V was trimmed by 0 bases and J by 0 bases, leaving 19 bases between them. CDR1 is SGHRS, CDR2 YFSETQ, per germline. The length of the CDR3 is 19 residues. Here the CDR3 DNA reads TGCGCCAGCAGCTTGGGATTAAAGGCTAGCGATCGCTCCTACAATGAGCAGTTCTTC. It encodes CASSLGLKASDRSYNEQFF.

This chain links TRBV28 with TRBJ1-2; tentative D call: TRBD1 (6 bases). CDR1 is MDHEN, CDR2 SYDVKM, per germline. The CDR3 is 14 amino acids. Trimming took 1 base from V and 7 from J, leaving 13 bases between them. CDR3 in DNA: TGTGCCAGCAGTTTATTTCAGGGGTCGGTTGGCTACACCTTC. It is translated as CASSLFQGSVGYTF.

The rearrangement uses TRBV3-1 (or the pseudogene TRBV3-2) and TRBJ1-2; 10 bases are shared with TRBD1. The ends lost 4 bases at V and 8 bases at J; junction bases unmatched: 7. This CDR3 contains 14 residues. The germline CDR1 and CDR2 sequences are LGHDT and YNNKEL (reference sequence). DNA for the CDR3: TGTGCCAGCAGCCTCGTCGGACAGGGGGACGGCTACACCTTC. Its translation is CASSLVGQGDGYTF.

The chain combines TRBV18 with TRBJ2-3; D might be TRBD1 (5 bases). This CDR3 contains 14 residues. Germline V gene lookup returns CDR1 KGHSH and CDR2 LQKENI. Trimming took 5 bases from V and 1 from J, leaving 10 bases between them. The CDR3 reads CASSIGAGTDTQYF. CDR3 in DNA: TGTGCCAGCTCAATTGGGGCTGGCACAGATACGCAGTATTTT. The whole variable domain, remainder taken from reference TRBV18 and TRBJ2-3, is NAGVMQNPRHLVRRRGQEARLRCSPMKGHSHVYWYRQLPEEGLKFMVYLQKENIIDESGMPKERFSAEFPKEGPSILRIQQVVRGDSAAYFCASSIGAGTDTQYFGPGTRLTVL.

The V and J genes are TRBV28 and TRBJ2-7; 9 bases fit TRBD1. The CDR3 consists of 14 residues. The germline CDR1 and CDR2 sequences are MDHEN and SYDVKM. Losses at the gene ends were 7 bases for V and 4 bases for J; bases not matched to a gene: 8. CDR3 sequence: CASTKQGARYEQYF. CDR3 nucleotide sequence: TGTGCCAGCACGAAACAGGGGGCGCGTTACGAGCAGTACTTC.

The V and J genes are TRBV5-4 and TRBJ1-1, with a possible D match to TRBD1 (5 bases). The CDR3 length is 12 residues. Trimming left V 2 bases short and J 7 bases short, with 9 bases between. CDR1 SGHNT and CDR2 YYREEE come from the germline V gene (reference sequence). The CDR3 loop is CASSFRQGEAFF. The DNA of the CDR3 is TGTGCCAGCAGCTTTCGGCAGGGTGAAGCTTTCTTT.

As DNA, the CDR3 is TGTGCCAGCAGCTTAGTCGGCGGGAGCTACAATGAGCAGTTCTTC. Translating gives CASSLVGGSYNEQFF. The chain employs TRBV7-3 and TRBJ2-1, with 7 bases matching TRBD2. After removal of 2 bases from V and 3 bases from J, the junction contained 4 bases not matched to a gene. Germline-derived CDR1 and CDR2 are SGHTA and FQGTGA. This CDR3 is 15 amino acids long.

This rearrangement joins TRBV23-1 to TRBJ2-5; 10 nucleotides match TRBD2. TRBV23-1 is identified as an open reading frame with a role that is uncertain. V was pared by 4 bases and J by 3 bases, with 8 bases of the junction left unmatched. The CDR3 is 16 amino acids. CDR3 amino acids: CASSRGPLAGEETQYF. DNA for the CDR3: TGCGCCAGCAGTCGGGGGCCGCTAGCGGGAGAAGAGACCCAGTACTTC.

The chain employs TRBV15 and TRBJ1-2; a possible D gene is TRBD1 (6 bases). Germline loops: CDR1 LNHNV, CDR2 YYDKDF (reference sequence). This CDR3 spans 13 amino acids. V lost 3 bases, J lost 2 bases, and 7 bases lay in between. CDR3 DNA sequence: TGTGCCACCAGCAGGGACAGAAACTATGGCTACACCTTC. It encodes CATSRDRNYGYTF.